Below, 8 T cell receptor beta chains from the same sample are listed, as sequenced in a study of blood T cell repertoires in COVID-19 (dated by TCRdb to the early 2020s). Library method: the immunoSEQ multiplex PCR assay. The immuneACCESS repertoire file appears here via TCRdb, limited to in-frame rearrangements. These files lack a portion of the clones; in checked studies, under half of the deficit traces to unresolved V genes, and the cause of the others is not known. In this sample the table shows approximately 300,000 clones, about nine tenths of which occur a single time. The leading ten clones occupy 2% to 2.5% of the sample. The sample consisted of peripheral blood. These TCRs come from a woman aged 45-60 years who had recovered from COVID-19.

The rearrangement uses TRBV7-8 and TRBJ2-3; a possible D gene is TRBD1 (5 bases). Between the trimmed V and J ends, which lost 2 bases and 2 bases, there was a span of 11 bases. Germline CDR1 SGHVS, CDR2 FQNEAQ. This CDR3 contains 15 residues. The CDR3 DNA is TGTGCCAGCAGCTTAAGGGGCCCCCACACAGATACGCAGTATTTT. Its protein is CASSLRGPHTDTQYF.

This clone was detected once. The rearrangement uses TRBV7-3 and TRBJ2-1, with 7 bases aligning to TRBD1. Per germline, CDR1 SGHTA and CDR2 FQGTGA. This CDR3 is 13 amino acids long. Germline trimming cut 4 bases from V and 7 bases from J; bases unmatched to any gene: 4. Here the CDR3 DNA reads TGTGCCAGCAGCTCCACAGGGGAGAATGAGCAGTTCTTC. Translating it yields CASSSTGENEQFF.

This clone occurred once. The chain couples TRBV21-1 to TRBJ2-1; whether TRBD1, the table's D call, matches the DNA was not checked. TRBV21-1 is listed as a pseudogene. This CDR3 is 16 amino acids long. CDR3 in amino acids: CASSKDQTDTYNEQFF. DNA for the CDR3: TGTGCCAGCAGCAAAGACCAGACAGACACCTACAATGAGCAGTTCTTC.

The V and J genes are TRBV7-2 and TRBJ1-2; tentative D call: TRBD1 (6 bases). The CDR3 has 16 residues. Germline assignment: CDR1 SGHTA and CDR2 FQGNSA. V was cut by 5 bases and J by 0 bases, with 16 bases left in between. CDR3 in DNA: TGTGCCAGCAGCCAGGGGCGTCCTGTTTCTAACTATGGCTACACCTTC. Its protein product is CASSQGRPVSNYGYTF.

This sequence joins TRBV6-2 or TRBV6-3 and TRBJ1-2, with a possible D match to TRBD1 (5 bases). This CDR3 is built from 15 residues. V dropped 6 bases and J dropped 6 bases, with 20 bases sitting between them. CDR1 is MNHEY and CDR2 is SVGEGT in the germline V gene. The CDR3: CASSETLLDSHGYTF. The CDR3 DNA follows: TGTGCCAGCAGCGAGACCCTTTTAGACAGCCATGGCTACACCTTC.

This clone appeared once. V usage is TRBV5-4 and J usage is TRBJ1-6, with 9 bases identical to TRBD1. J was trimmed by 7 bases and V by 4 bases; bases with no gene match: 3. The germline V gene has CDR1 SGHNT and CDR2 YYREEE (reference sequence). The CDR3 is 14 residues long. In nucleotides, the CDR3 is TGTGCCAGCAGCCTCGGGACAGGGAATTCACCCCTCCACTTT. Translating it yields CASSLGTGNSPLHF.

The chain couples TRBV19 to TRBJ1-1; D perhaps matches TRBD1 (5 bases). The V gene lost 7 bases and the J gene lost 2 bases, with 17 bases spanning the gap. This CDR3 spans 15 amino acids. Germline V gene lookup returns CDR1 LNHDA and CDR2 SQIVND (reference sequence). This CDR3 is CASIPRGLTNTEAFF. The CDR3 DNA sequence: TGTGCCAGTATCCCCCGGGGGTTAACAAACACTGAAGCTTTCTTT.

This chain uses TRBV7-2 with TRBJ1-4; no clear D gene. There are 14 residues in the CDR3. CDR1 SGHTA and CDR2 FQGNSA come from the germline V gene. Trimming took off 6 bases at V and 7 bases at J, with 15 bases between the two ends. Here the CDR3 DNA reads TGTGCCAGCAGTCGAATCGGCGGGAGTGAAAAACTGTTTTTT. Residues: CASSRIGGSEKLFF.